This T cell receptor (beta chain) was sequenced for a study of T cell changes during pregnancy in multiple sclerosis. Assay used: immunoSEQ multiplex PCR; TCRdb lists only in-frame clones, some missing. The table shows some 31,000 clones, with over 85% occurring only once. The CDR3 loop spans 14 amino acids. CDR1 MNHNS and CDR2 SASEGT come from the germline V gene. The V end lost 4 bases, the J end lost 13 bases, and 17 bases lay between the germline ends. Sequencing used CD4+ T cells from peripheral blood mononuclear cells, obtained in the second trimester of pregnancy. The chain employs TRBV6-1 and TRBJ1-6, with D unresolved. The source of this sequence is a female donor in good health, enrolled as a control in a pregnancy study. The CDR3 region has the DNA TGTGCCAGCAGTGTCGACTACCCCCCCCGTCCCCTCCACTTT. Translation gives CASSVDYPPRPLHF.